These 3 T cell receptor beta chains were sequenced from one sample in a study of Graves' ophthalmopathy and Graves' hyperthyroidism. For repertoire sequencing, the TCR beta CDR3 regions were amplified from RNA transcripts. A first-round RT-PCR used HTBI primers, followed by a second-round multiplex PCR. TCRdb itself ran the multiplex PCR reads through MiXCR, one entry per CDR3 protein. The top ten clones hold 2.4% of a sample with some 350,000 distinct CDR3 sequences, about 17% of them seen once. The sample taken for sequencing was peripheral blood. The receptor set was obtained from an adult woman with stable Graves' hyperthyroidism.

This clonotype was observed at least ten times. J is TRBJ2-5 and V is TRBV19; 11 nucleotides line up with TRBD2. Losses at the gene ends were 3 bases for V and 5 bases for J; bases not matched to a gene: 11. CDR1 is LNHDA, CDR2 SQIVND, per germline (reference sequence). The CDR3 is made up of 17 amino acids. The CDR3 region is CASSMVIYGTSGETQYF. The CDR3 region has the DNA TGTGCCAGTAGTATGGTAATATACGGGACTAGCGGTGAGACCCAGTACTTC.

This clonotype was counted between two and nine times. This chain links TRBV28 with TRBJ1-1; D is uncertain. Germline CDR1 MDHEN, CDR2 SYDVKM. The ends were cut back, 1 base at V and 0 bases at J, with 18 bases in the middle. The CDR3 loop spans 18 amino acids. The CDR3 here is CASSLSGPLAPMNTEAFF. In DNA form, the CDR3 reads TGTGCCAGCAGTTTATCGGGCCCTTTAGCACCTATGAACACTGAAGCTTTCTTT.

The J gene is TRBJ1-5, the V gene TRBV29-1; TRBD1 aligns across 9 bases. Per the germline V gene, CDR1 is SQVTM and CDR2 is ANQGSEA. The CDR3 sequence is 12 residues long. V lost 6 bases, J lost 5 bases, and 2 bases stayed unmatched. CDR3 nucleotides: TGCAGCGTATGGACAGGGGATCAGCCCCAGCATTTT. Translated: CSVWTGDQPQHF. The full variable domain, rest sourced from reference TRBV29-1 and TRBJ1-5, is SAVISQKPSRDICQRGTSLTIQCQVDSQVTMMFWYRQQPGQSLTLIATANQGSEATYESGFVIDKFPISRPNLTFSTLTVSNMSPEDSSIYLCSVWTGDQPQHFGDGTRLSIL.